The 28 T cell receptor beta chains listed next were all sequenced from one sample in a study of cytomegalovirus exposure and HLA in healthy donors. The PCR used 60 Vbeta and 13 Jbeta primers. Assay used: immunoSEQ multiplex PCR; TCRdb lists only in-frame clones, some missing. The sample contains 70,000 to 100,000 clones, around two thirds of which appear only once. Material for sequencing was PBMCs. The receptors were gathered from a woman in her forties or fifties in good health and CMV-seropositive.

This sequence joins TRBV5-4 and TRBJ1-2; 8 nucleotides match TRBD1. Trimming took 4 bases from V and 5 from J; bases not matched to a gene: 13. This CDR3 region has 16 residues. CDR1 SGHNT and CDR2 YYREEE come from the germline V gene (reference sequence). This chain's CDR3 is CASSGSMDREMYGYTF. Written as DNA, the CDR3 is TGTGCCAGCAGCGGTAGCATGGACAGGGAAATGTATGGCTACACCTTC.

J is TRBJ1-1 and V is TRBV29-1; D is undetermined. V was trimmed by 5 bases and J by 0 bases, leaving 13 bases between them. The CDR3 covers 14 residues. CDR1 SQVTM and CDR2 ANQGSEA come from the germline V gene. The CDR3 here is CSVWRISLNTEAFF. DNA for the CDR3: TGCAGCGTTTGGAGAATCAGTCTGAACACTGAAGCTTTCTTT.

This clone was observed a single time. The chain's CDR3 is CASKRAGRYEQYV. For the CDR3, the DNA is TGTGCCAGTAAGAGGGCAGGACGCTACGAGCAGTACGTC. The chain recombines TRBV19 with TRBJ2-7; weak D call: TRBD2 (5 bases). Trimming took 7 bases from V and 3 from J, leaving 13 bases between them. Germline V gene sequence: CDR1 LNHDA, CDR2 SQIVND (reference sequence). This CDR3 has 13 residues.

Concerning this clone itself: One junction end disagrees with the germline gene, perhaps due to a read error. The chain couples TRBV7-9 to TRBJ2-5; D remains ambiguous. Per germline, CDR1 SEHNR and CDR2 FQNEAQ (reference sequence). CDR3 length: 15 residues. The CDR3 coding sequence is TGTTCCAGCAGCTTACCCTGGGCAGACCAAGAGACCCAGTACTTC. This translates into CSSSLPWADQETQYF.

This clone was found once. This chain links TRBV6-1 with TRBJ1-1; D is perhaps TRBD1 (6 bases). V was cut by 2 bases and J by 7 bases, with 8 bases left in between. The CDR3 totals 12 residues. From germline, CDR1 is MNHNS and CDR2 SASEGT. The DNA for the CDR3 is TGTGCCAGCAGTGAAAGGACAGTTGAAGCTTTCTTT. This sequence encodes CASSERTVEAFF.

This clone has a handful of counts. The chain uses TRBV25-1 and TRBJ2-7; D might be TRBD1 (6 bases). Germline V gives CDR1 MGHDK, CDR2 SYGVNS. The CDR3 length is 14 residues. V was clipped by 2 bases and J by 1 base, with 9 bases between them. For the CDR3, the DNA is TGTGCCAGCAGTGAAGGACAGCCTTCCTACGAGCAGTACTTC. Its protein is CASSEGQPSYEQYF.

The rearrangement uses TRBV19 and TRBJ1-5; possibly TRBD1 for D (5 bases). V was clipped by 6 bases and J by 3 bases, with 15 bases between them. This CDR3 contains 15 residues. Germline CDR1 LNHDA, CDR2 SQIVND (reference sequence). The CDR3 coding sequence is TGTGCCAGTAGGGCGGAGACAGTTTACAATCAGCCCCAGCATTTT. It is translated as CASRAETVYNQPQHF.

The chain couples TRBV7-6 to TRBJ2-3; the match to TRBD2 covers 11 bases. CDR1 and CDR2 from the germline V gene are SGHVS and FNYEAQ. V dropped 0 bases and J dropped 5; count of bases not matched to a gene: 7. CDR3 length: 17 amino acids. The CDR3 DNA is TGTGCCAGCAGCTTAGCTAGCGGGGGGGCCCTAATAGATACGCAGTATTTT. This translates into CASSLASGGALIDTQYF.

V is TRBV19 and J is TRBJ1-5, with a weak D call TRBD1 (5 bases). Trimming pared 10 bases from V and 4 bases from J, leaving 14 bases between. The germline V gene encodes CDR1 LNHDA and CDR2 SQIVND (reference sequence). CDR3 size: 13 residues. The CDR3 spells CATRDWGNQPQHF. DNA of the CDR3: TGTGCCACCCGGGACTGGGGTAATCAGCCCCAGCATTTT.

This clone was picked up one time. The chain carries TRBV5-1 and TRBJ2-1, with no clear D. Trimming removed 2 bases from V and 1 base from J, with 10 bases in between. Germline V gives CDR1 SGHRS, CDR2 YFSETQ. The CDR3 is 15 amino acids. CDR3 DNA: TGCGCCAGCAGCTTTTACAGCCTTTCCTACAATGAGCAGTTCTTC. As protein: CASSFYSLSYNEQFF.

The chain carries TRBV6-5 and TRBJ1-5; TRBD1 might be the D (5 bases). V lost 5 bases, J lost 3 bases, and 11 bases lay in between. The germline CDR1 and CDR2 sequences are MNHEY and SVGAGI. The length of the CDR3 is 14 residues. CDR3 sequence: CASSEKQVNQPQHF. The CDR3 region has the DNA TGTGCCAGCAGTGAAAAACAGGTCAATCAGCCCCAGCATTTT.

This chain joins TRBV29-1 and TRBJ1-1, with 8 bases identical to TRBD1. This CDR3 contains 14 residues. Germline loops: CDR1 SQVTM, CDR2 ANQGSEA. The V segment lost 1 base and the J segment 4 bases; nucleotides outside the gene matches: 5. DNA of the CDR3: TGCAGCGTTGAAGGGATGACAGGGGCCACTGAAGCTTTCTTT. Its translation: CSVEGMTGATEAFF. The whole variable domain, filled in from reference TRBV29-1 and TRBJ1-1, reads SAVISQKPSRDICQRGTSLTIQCQVDSQVTMMFWYRQQPGQSLTLIATANQGSEATYESGFVIDKFPISRPNLTFSTLTVSNMSPEDSSIYLCSVEGMTGATEAFFGQGTRLTVV.

The chain links TRBV18 to TRBJ1-5; 8 bases are a match to TRBD1. This CDR3 contains 15 residues. V lost 5 bases and J lost 7; bases outside the gene matches: 10. Germline loops: CDR1 KGHSH, CDR2 LQKENI. The CDR3: CASSSRQGRSQPQHF. Here the CDR3 DNA reads TGTGCCAGCTCATCTCGACAGGGGAGGAGCCAGCCCCAGCATTTT.

The CDR3, as DNA: TGCGCCAGCAGCTTGTCCCCGACAGGGGGAATAGGATCGGGTTCACCCCTCCACTTT. Amino acids: CASSLSPTGGIGSGSPLHF. This sequence joins TRBV5-1 and TRBJ1-6; 9 nucleotides agree with TRBD1. Germline-derived CDR1 and CDR2 are SGHRS and YFSETQ. The length of the CDR3 is 19 residues. The ends lost 1 base at V and 9 bases at J; junction bases unmatched: 17.

The chain links TRBV4-2 to TRBJ2-1; 12 bases are shared with TRBD2. Losses at the gene ends were 0 bases for V and 10 bases for J; bases not matched to a gene: 7. The CDR3 runs to 16 residues. Germline CDR1 LGHNA, CDR2 YNFKEQ. CDR3 loop: CASSQDFLAGGREQFF. CDR3 in DNA: TGTGCCAGCAGCCAAGATTTTCTAGCGGGGGGGCGGGAGCAGTTCTTC.

The chain is built from TRBV10-1 and TRBJ2-1; TRBD2 matches 9 bases. After removal of 4 bases from V and 2 bases from J, the junction contained 0 bases not matched to a gene. The CDR3 is 14 residues long. Looked up from germline, CDR1 is WNHNN and CDR2 is SYGVQD (reference sequence). CDR3 DNA sequence: TGCGCCAGCAGTGCTAGCGGGGCCTACAATGAGCAGTTCTTC. Protein product: CASSASGAYNEQFF.

This clone was counted a few times. The chain has TRBV15 and TRBJ1-5; 7 positions agree with TRBD1. Germline V lookup: CDR1 LNHNV, CDR2 YYDKDF (reference sequence). The trim removed 5 bases at V and 4 bases at J, leaving 11 bases unmatched. This CDR3 comprises 16 residues. CDR3: CATSFLQGRLNQPQHF. CDR3 sequence (DNA): TGTGCCACCAGCTTCTTACAGGGGAGGCTTAATCAGCCCCAGCATTTT.

This clone showed up just a few times. CDR3 amino acids: CASSSLTYVNTEAFF. The CDR3 DNA is TGTGCCAGCAGCTCTCTCACATACGTGAACACTGAAGCTTTCTTT. This sequence joins TRBV5-5 and TRBJ1-1, with D unresolved. The V end lost 3 bases, the J end lost 0 bases, and 12 bases lay between the germline ends. CDR1 and CDR2 from the germline V gene are SGHKS and YYEKEE (reference sequence). The CDR3 has 15 amino acids.

The rearrangement uses TRBV6-5 and TRBJ1-5; a weak D match, TRBD1 (6 bases). The CDR3 runs 14 residues. The germline V gene has CDR1 MNHEY and CDR2 SVGAGI. Trimming cost V 5 bases and J 12 bases, with 20 bases left between them. The CDR3, as DNA: TGTGCCAGCAGTCGGATTGGGACACCCGATGGCCAGCATTTT. Protein product: CASSRIGTPDGQHF.

This chain links TRBV7-6 with TRBJ2-7; 8 bases are shared with TRBD2. This CDR3 has 16 residues. Trimming took 4 bases from V and 2 from J; bases not matched to a gene: 10. Germline lookup yields CDR1 SGHVS and CDR2 FNYEAQ. As DNA, the CDR3 is TGTGCCAGCAGCTCATCGCGCGGGGGGCCGACCTACGAGCAGTACTTC. Its translation is CASSSSRGGPTYEQYF.

This clone was seen only once. The chain uses TRBV2 and TRBJ2-5; 10 bases are shared with TRBD1. The CDR3 has 15 amino acids. Germline assignment: CDR1 SNHLY and CDR2 FYNNEI. Trimming cost V 4 bases and J 4 bases; bases outside gene matches: 6. CDR3 DNA sequence: TGTGCCAGCAGTGGACAGGGGGCAGTAGGAGAGACCCAGTACTTC. Protein: CASSGQGAVGETQYF.

Only one count was recorded for this clone. This chain connects TRBV19 to TRBJ2-3; possibly TRBD2 for D (6 bases). The CDR3 length is 15 residues. Trimming shortened V by 3 bases and J by 5 bases, and 15 bases separated the two germline ends. Germline CDR1 is LNHDA and CDR2 is SQIVND (reference sequence). The CDR3 nucleotides read TGTGCCAGTAGTATTAGGAGGGCTCGGGGAGATACGCAGTATTTT. It encodes CASSIRRARGDTQYF.

This chain joins TRBV10-2 and TRBJ1-2, with a tentative D call TRBD1 (5 bases). From germline, CDR1 is WSHSY and CDR2 SAAADI. V was pared by 0 bases and J by 6 bases, with 14 bases between. This CDR3 comprises 15 residues. The CDR3 loop is CASSESGGSLNGYTF. The CDR3 DNA reads as TGCGCCAGCAGTGAGTCGGGGGGGAGCTTGAATGGCTACACCTTC.

The chain is built from TRBV7-2 and TRBJ1-1; the D is unclear. The germline V gene has CDR1 SGHTA and CDR2 FQGNSA. V gave up 6 bases and J gave up 3 bases, with 14 bases separating them. The CDR3 runs to 14 residues. CDR3 DNA: TGTGCCAGCAGATGGGCGGAGGGCGACACTGAAGCTTTCTTT. The encoded protein is CASRWAEGDTEAFF.

V gene TRBV5-6 combines with J gene TRBJ2-1; possible D gene TRBD1, 5 bases. V lost 5 bases to trimming and J lost 6 bases, with 18 bases between them. The CDR3 spans 15 residues. Germline CDR1 and CDR2: SGHDT and YYEEEE. CDR3 in DNA: TGTGCCAGCAGTGACACAGGACGGACAATCAATGAGCAGTTCTTC. This codes for CASSDTGRTINEQFF.

This clone was picked up a small number of times. J is TRBJ1-1 and V is TRBV4-1; 7 nucleotides match TRBD1. The CDR3 runs 15 residues. Germline V CDR1 and CDR2: MGHRA, YSYEKL. The V gene end was trimmed by 4 bases and the J gene end by 6 bases; junction bases not matched to a gene: 11. The CDR3 nucleotides read TGCGCCAGCAGCCGGACGGGACAGACTAATCCTGAAGCTTTCTTT. It yields the protein CASSRTGQTNPEAFF.

V usage is TRBV6-6 and J usage is TRBJ2-1; TRBD2 aligns across 8 bases. The CDR3 covers 14 residues. The ends lost 8 bases at V and 3 bases at J; junction bases unmatched: 6. Germline V lookup: CDR1 MNHNY, CDR2 SVGAGI (reference sequence). CDR3 in amino acids: CASEFRGGYNEQFF. In DNA, the CDR3 is TGTGCCAGCGAATTCCGGGGGGGCTACAATGAGCAGTTCTTC.

The chain links TRBV5-1 to TRBJ1-5; D might be TRBD1 (6 bases). Germline V CDR1 and CDR2: SGHRS, YFSETQ. Trimming pared 0 bases from V and 4 bases from J, leaving 8 bases between. There are 14 residues in the CDR3. This CDR3 is CASSLEGGNQPQHF. CDR3 nucleotides: TGCGCCAGCAGCTTGGAGGGGGGGAATCAGCCCCAGCATTTT.